Below are 29 T cell receptor beta chains sequenced from a single sample in a study of graft-versus-host responses after intestinal transplantation. Their specific antigens are unknown. The protocol was immunoSEQ multiplex PCR, while the TCRdb copy is restricted to in-frame clones and leaves out a portion. The table has about 70,000 clones, 80% to 95% seen once; the top ten hold about 1.3%. Sequenced material: unstimulated CD8+ T cells sorted from spleen or lymph node cells, taken before intestinal transplant. The receptors stem from a human donor who received an intestinal transplant.

The genes are TRBV19 and TRBJ2-2; D perhaps matches TRBD2 (5 bases). Trimming left V 7 bases short and J 4 bases short, with 10 bases between. The CDR3 has 13 amino acids. From germline, CDR1 is LNHDA and CDR2 SQIVND (reference sequence). The CDR3 loop reads CASKAEGTGELFF. The CDR3, as DNA: TGTGCCAGTAAGGCTGAGGGCACCGGGGAGCTGTTTTTT.

V usage is TRBV27 and J usage is TRBJ2-1, with 7 bases identical to TRBD2. Unmatched junction bases numbered 17, after V lost 2 bases and J lost 4 bases. The CDR3 contains 19 residues. Germline V gene sequence: CDR1 MNHEY, CDR2 SMNVEV (reference sequence). The CDR3 DNA sequence: TGTGCCAGCAGTTTAAGAGCGGGACTTATCAAAAGGGAGTACAATGAGCAGTTCTTC. Protein: CASSLRAGLIKREYNEQFF.

The chain joins TRBV27 to TRBJ1-4, with D maybe TRBD1 (6 bases). There are 15 residues in the CDR3. Germline loops: CDR1 MNHEY, CDR2 SMNVEV (reference sequence). V lost 10 bases and J 0 bases, leaving 15 bases between the germline ends. CDR3 sequence (DNA): TGTGCCACCAGGGGAGGGGTCGCAACTAATGAAAAACTGTTTTTT. Protein: CATRGGVATNEKLFF.

CDR3: CASGLVSDTQYF. CDR3 sequence (DNA): TGTGCTAGTGGTTTGGTTTCTGATACGCAGTATTTT. J is TRBJ2-3 and V is TRBV12-5; D gene ambiguous. The CDR3 loop spans 12 amino acids. Germline lookup yields CDR1 LGHNT and CDR2 FRNRAP. Trimming took 0 bases from V and 6 from J, leaving 4 bases between them.

This rearrangement joins TRBV7-9 to TRBJ1-1, with D hard to call. The V and J ends lost 5 bases and 5 bases respectively, with 15 bases between them. This CDR3 contains 14 residues. Germline CDR1 is SEHNR and CDR2 is FQNEAQ (reference sequence). CDR3 nucleotides: TGTGCCAGCAGCGCCGAGAGGGTTCGAACTGAAGCTTTCTTT. Translation gives CASSAERVRTEAFF.

The V gene is TRBV19, the J gene TRBJ2-4; a possible D gene is TRBD2 (6 bases). Germline V gene sequence: CDR1 LNHDA, CDR2 SQIVND (reference sequence). The CDR3 sequence is 12 residues long. The germline V and J ends were trimmed by 3 bases and 8 bases, with 8 bases remaining between them. CDR3 DNA sequence: TGTGCCAGTAGTATGGGCGGGGACATTCAGTACTTC. Translated, it gives CASSMGGDIQYF.

V is TRBV27 and J is TRBJ2-7; no definite D call. V dropped 0 bases and J dropped 2 bases, with 5 bases sitting between them. Germline values: CDR1 MNHEY, CDR2 SMNVEV (reference sequence). The CDR3 consists of 13 residues. CDR3 coding DNA: TGTGCCAGCAGTTTATCGTCAGCCTACGAGCAGTACTTC. This sequence encodes CASSLSSAYEQYF.

The chain employs TRBV11-3 and TRBJ1-1, with a possible D match to TRBD1 (5 bases). The V gene's germline CDR1 is SGHNT and CDR2 YENEEA. The CDR3 loop spans 13 amino acids. The V and J ends lost 1 base and 5 bases respectively, with 8 bases between them. CDR3 protein: CASSLVGGTEAFF. CDR3 nucleotide sequence: TGTGCCAGCAGCTTAGTGGGGGGGACTGAAGCTTTCTTT.

The CDR3 is CASSYSGRAQPQHF. The DNA for the CDR3 is TGTGCCAGCAGTTACTCGGGGAGAGCTCAGCCCCAGCATTTT. The chain carries TRBV6-5 and TRBJ1-5, with D uncertain. V was shortened by 0 bases and J by 6 bases, with 9 bases between the two germline ends. Germline CDR1 and CDR2: MNHEY and SVGAGI. CDR3 length: 14 amino acids.

V and J are TRBV7-2 and TRBJ1-5, with unresolved D. Trimming took 0 bases from V and 3 from J, leaving 15 bases between them. The germline gives CDR1 SGHTA, CDR2 FQGNSA. The CDR3 spans 17 residues. CDR3 DNA sequence: TGTGCCAGCAGCTTAGCGCAGGCATCGGTGTCCAATCAGCCCCAGCATTTT. Its protein product is CASSLAQASVSNQPQHF.

The genes are TRBV5-8 and TRBJ2-1; 13 bases fit TRBD2. The CDR3 loop spans 15 amino acids. Trimming took 4 bases from V and 7 from J; bases not matched to a gene: 5. From germline, CDR1 is SGHTS and CDR2 YDEGEE. The CDR3 sequence: CASSNTSGGGNEQFF. CDR3 nucleotides: TGTGCCAGCAGCAATACTAGCGGGGGGGGAAATGAGCAGTTCTTC.

The rearrangement uses TRBV4-1 and TRBJ1-1; D uncertain. The V end lost 1 base, the J end lost 0 bases, and 6 bases lay between the germline ends. There are 14 residues in the CDR3. Germline CDR1 reads MGHRA; CDR2 reads YSYEKL. The CDR3 DNA reads as TGCGCCAGCAGCCAAGTTCAGTTGAACACTGAAGCTTTCTTT. Protein sequence: CASSQVQLNTEAFF.

The chain joins TRBV5-6 to TRBJ1-2; D is unresolved. V was shortened by 2 bases and J by 3 bases, with 11 bases between the two germline ends. CDR1 and CDR2 from the germline V gene are SGHDT and YYEEEE. The CDR3 loop spans 14 amino acids. CDR3 protein: CASSLGNSHYGYTF. As DNA, the CDR3 is TGTGCCAGCAGCTTAGGAAACAGTCACTATGGCTACACCTTC.

The genes are TRBV27 and TRBJ2-3, with TRBD2 matching over 8 bases. V was pared by 6 bases and J by 5 bases, with 10 bases of the junction left unmatched. In germline, CDR1 is MNHEY, CDR2 SMNVEV (reference sequence). The CDR3 spans 15 residues. Here the CDR3 reads CASSPTRGGLDTQYF. CDR3 nucleotide sequence: TGTGCCAGCAGCCCCACTCGCGGGGGGTTAGATACGCAGTATTTT.

This clone was detected once. V is TRBV2 and J is TRBJ1-2; TRBD1 matches 7 bases. J lost 4 bases, V lost 6 bases, and 2 bases had no gene match. The CDR3 has 12 residues. Germline V lookup: CDR1 SNHLY, CDR2 FYNNEI. The CDR3 DNA follows: TGTGCCAGCAGGGGACAGATCTATGGCTACACCTTC. Translation: CASRGQIYGYTF.

The genes are TRBV2 and TRBJ1-1; TRBD1 is a possible D gene (5 bases). Germline loops: CDR1 SNHLY, CDR2 FYNNEI. The CDR3 is 11 amino acids. V shed 11 bases and J shed 3 bases, with 10 bases lying between them. The CDR3 sequence: CAVGGYTEAFF. The CDR3 DNA reads TGTGCCGTCGGGGGTTACACTGAAGCTTTCTTT.

The chain recombines TRBV6-6 with TRBJ2-1; tentatively, D is TRBD1 (5 bases). Germline assignment: CDR1 MNHNY and CDR2 SVGAGI (reference sequence). Trimming shortened V by 2 bases and J by 10 bases, and 9 bases separated the two germline ends. The CDR3 has 12 residues. Here the CDR3 DNA reads TGTGCCAGCAGTTACGCAGGGAACGAGCAGTTCTTC. Translated, it gives CASSYAGNEQFF.

The V and J genes are TRBV5-4 and TRBJ1-3; 7 bases line up with TRBD1. Germline loops: CDR1 SGHNT, CDR2 YYREEE (reference sequence). This CDR3 is built from 16 residues. The trim removed 4 bases at V and 0 bases at J, leaving 7 bases unmatched. CDR3 DNA: TGTGCCAGCAGCCCGGGGACAGAGGGCTCTGGAAACACCATATATTTT. This encodes CASSPGTEGSGNTIYF.

V is TRBV9 and J is TRBJ1-1; no definite D call. This CDR3 region has 14 residues. Per the germline V gene, CDR1 is SGDLS and CDR2 is YYNGEE. Trimming cost V 3 bases and J 1 base, with 10 bases left between them. CDR3 in DNA: TGTGCCAGCAGCGCCCTAGAACGGAACACTGAAGCTTTCTTT. Protein: CASSALERNTEAFF. Together with reference TRBV9 and TRBJ1-1, the CDR3 gives the full variable domain: DSGVTQTPKHLITATGQRVTLRCSPRSGDLSVYWYQQSLDQGLQFLIQYYNGEERAKGNILERFSAQQFPDLHSELNLSSLELGDSALYFCASSALERNTEAFFGQGTRLTVV.

This clone has a single count. The rearrangement uses TRBV5-4 and TRBJ2-4; weak D call: TRBD2 (7 bases). V lost 0 bases and J 5 bases, leaving 12 bases between the germline ends. The CDR3 has 15 residues. From germline, CDR1 is SGHNT and CDR2 YYREEE (reference sequence). In DNA form, the CDR3 reads TGTGCCAGCAGCTTGGGGGCGGGGGCTCAAAACATTCAGTACTTC. Its translation is CASSLGAGAQNIQYF. The whole variable domain, remainder taken from reference TRBV5-4 and TRBJ2-4, is ETGVTQSPTHLIKTRGQQVTLRCSSQSGHNTVSWYQQALGQGPQFIFQYYREEENGRGNFPPRFSGLQFPNYSSELNVNALELDDSALYLCASSLGAGAQNIQYFGAGTRLSVL.

DNA for the CDR3: TGTGCCAGCAGCACAGGGGGCGATTACAATGAGCAGTTCTTC. It is translated as CASSTGGDYNEQFF. The rearrangement links TRBV6-4 to TRBJ2-1; 9 bases line up with TRBD1. The ends lost 6 bases at V and 4 bases at J; junction bases unmatched: 4. This CDR3 has 14 residues. In germline, CDR1 is MRHNA, CDR2 SNTAGT.

The chain joins TRBV9 to TRBJ1-1, with TRBD1 identical over 7 bases. With 4 bases clipped from V and 1 base from J, the junction kept 13 bases outside the gene matches. The CDR3 loop spans 17 amino acids. CDR1 is SGDLS and CDR2 is YYNGEE in the germline V gene. CDR3 loop: CASSHPRDRDTNTEAFF. The CDR3 region has the DNA TGTGCCAGCAGCCATCCCCGAGACAGGGATACGAACACTGAAGCTTTCTTT.

V usage is TRBV5-1 and J usage is TRBJ1-1; a possible D gene is TRBD1 (5 bases). The CDR3 sequence is 14 residues long. Germline loops: CDR1 SGHRS, CDR2 YFSETQ. V gave up 4 bases and J gave up 0 bases, with 10 bases separating them. In DNA, the CDR3 is TGCGCCAGCAGCCCTGGACACGTGAACACTGAAGCTTTCTTT. Protein product: CASSPGHVNTEAFF.

The table lists this clone with a few counts. The chain couples TRBV10-3 to TRBJ2-3, with 11 bases matching TRBD2. The V gene end was trimmed by 3 bases and the J gene end by 3 bases; junction bases not matched to a gene: 5. Germline assignment: CDR1 ENHRY and CDR2 SYGVKD. The length of the CDR3 is 16 residues. The CDR3 bases are TGTGCCATCAGTGATATCGGGACTAGCGGAACAGATACGCAGTATTTT. Encoded protein: CAISDIGTSGTDTQYF.

In its sample, this clone was seen a few times. The chain employs TRBV13 and TRBJ1-2; perhaps TRBD1 as D (5 bases). Germline lookup yields CDR1 PRHDT and CDR2 FYEKMQ (reference sequence). This CDR3 has 15 residues. Trimming left V 0 bases short and J 1 base short, with 9 bases between. The CDR3 bases are TGTGCCAGCAGCTTAGGCTTGCAGGGTAACTATGGCTACACCTTC. This sequence encodes CASSLGLQGNYGYTF.

This chain joins TRBV7-3 and TRBJ2-3, with TRBD2 matching 9 bases. Germline V gives CDR1 SGHTA, CDR2 FQGTGA. The CDR3 extends over 17 amino acids. Trimming took 2 bases from V and 4 from J; bases not matched to a gene: 10. The CDR3 region has the DNA TGTGCCAGCAGCTTATTTGGTAGCGGGGGATATTCAGATACGCAGTATTTT. Translated, it gives CASSLFGSGGYSDTQYF.

V usage is TRBV5-1 and J usage is TRBJ2-1; the match to TRBD2 covers 10 bases. V trimming: 7 bases; J trimming: 2 bases; junction bases outside the gene matches: 6. This CDR3 contains 15 residues. Germline V gene lookup returns CDR1 SGHRS and CDR2 YFSETQ. In nucleotides, the CDR3 is TGCGCCAGCGGACGGACTAGCGGTCCCTACAATGAGCAGTTCTTC. The encoded protein is CASGRTSGPYNEQFF.

This clone was seen only once. This chain uses TRBV16 with TRBJ1-4; 8 positions match TRBD1. The CDR3 covers 14 residues. V was clipped by 4 bases and J by 8 bases; unmatched bases: 6. The germline V gene has CDR1 KGHSY and CDR2 FQNENV. The CDR3 DNA reads TGTGCCAGCAGCCCGACAGGGGTCGGGGAAAAACTGTTTTTT. This translates into CASSPTGVGEKLFF. The variable domain in full, with the rest retrieved from reference TRBV16 and TRBJ1-4, is GEEVAQTPKHLVRGEGQKAKLYCAPIKGHSYVFWYQQVLKNEFKFLISFQNENVFDETGMPKERFSAKCLPNSPCSLEIQATKLEDSAVYFCASSPTGVGEKLFFGSGTQLSVL.

This clone appeared a few times. The rearrangement joins TRBV13 to TRBJ1-1; D is perhaps TRBD1 (6 bases). The CDR3 loop spans 14 amino acids. From germline, CDR1 is PRHDT and CDR2 FYEKMQ (reference sequence). V was shortened by 6 bases and J by 0 bases, with 11 bases between the two germline ends. CDR3 protein: CASRQQGMNTEAFF. CDR3 sequence (DNA): TGTGCCAGCAGACAACAGGGTATGAACACTGAAGCTTTCTTT.